The 18 T cell receptor beta chains given below trace back to one sample, sequenced in a study of blood T cell repertoires in COVID-19. Produced via immunoSEQ multiplex PCR; TCRdb's table is partial and in-frame only. Counted here are roughly 250,000 clones, approximately 80% occurring once; the ten biggest clones make up around 3.6%. What was sequenced was peripheral blood. All receptors derive from a woman between 35 and 50 years old with active or convalescent COVID-19.

This clone came up once. The chain carries TRBV19 and TRBJ2-7; D gene ambiguous. The CDR3 runs to 13 residues. Germline V gene data show CDR1 as LNHDA and CDR2 as SQIVND (reference sequence). V lost 5 bases and J 3 bases, leaving 11 bases between the germline ends. The CDR3 here is CASSPSPGYEQYV. Here the CDR3 DNA reads TGTGCCAGTAGTCCATCGCCCGGCTACGAGCAGTACGTC.

The chain recombines TRBV28 with TRBJ1-2; weak D call: TRBD1 (5 bases). V gave up 8 bases and J gave up 3 bases, with 13 bases separating them. The CDR3 has 13 amino acids. The germline V gene has CDR1 MDHEN and CDR2 SYDVKM. Written as DNA, the CDR3 is TGTGCCAGCTCGGGGGAAAACGACTATGGCTACACCTTC. Its protein is CASSGENDYGYTF.

The chain joins TRBV15 to TRBJ2-1; possibly TRBD2 for D (7 bases). Germline V gives CDR1 LNHNV, CDR2 YYDKDF (reference sequence). The V end lost 5 bases, the J end lost 13 bases, and 24 bases lay between the germline ends. This CDR3 contains 15 residues. The CDR3 bases are TGTGCCACCAGCGACCGAATGGGGGGGGCCCGTGAACAGTTCTTC. Translation: CATSDRMGGAREQFF.

The V call is TRBV10-1, the J call TRBJ1-2; maybe TRBD1 (5 bases). Germline loops: CDR1 WNHNN, CDR2 SYGVQD (reference sequence). Trimming took 6 bases from V and 8 from J, leaving 10 bases between them. CDR3 length: 11 residues. The CDR3 nucleotides are TGCGCCAGCAGCAGGGTTTGGGGCTACACCTTC. This gives the protein CASSRVWGYTF.

As regards this clone: Other DNA sequences in the sample encode the same CDR3. This chain links TRBV5-1 with TRBJ1-1; D uncertain. The CDR3 consists of 14 residues. Germline loops: CDR1 SGHRS, CDR2 YFSETQ. V lost 0 bases and J 1 base, leaving 7 bases between the germline ends. The CDR3 spells CASSLEGGNTEAFF. The CDR3 coding sequence is TGCGCCAGCAGCTTGGAAGGAGGGAACACTGAAGCTTTCTTT. The full variable domain, completed using reference TRBV5-1 and TRBJ1-1, is KAGVTQTPRYLIKTRGQQVTLSCSPISGHRSVSWYQQTPGQGLQFLFEYFSETQRNKGNFPGRFSGRQFSNSRSEMNVSTLELGDSALYLCASSLEGGNTEAFFGQGTRLTVV.

The V call is TRBV4-1, the J call TRBJ1-6, with 7 bases that match TRBD1. The CDR3 has 15 residues. Germline trimming cut 3 bases from V and 6 bases from J; bases unmatched to any gene: 5. The V gene's germline CDR1 is MGHRA and CDR2 YSYEKL. The DNA for the CDR3 is TGCGCCAGCAGCCAGCGACAGGGTGGTAATTCACCCCTCCACTTT. This codes for CASSQRQGGNSPLHF.

V usage is TRBV29-1 and J usage is TRBJ2-2; D perhaps matches TRBD1 (5 bases). The CDR3 covers 12 residues. V was clipped by 3 bases and J by 9 bases, with 11 bases between them. The germline CDR1 and CDR2 sequences are SQVTM and ANQGSEA. CDR3 bases: TGCAGCGTTGAGGGATGGGGCCGGGAGCTGTTTTTT. This gives the protein CSVEGWGRELFF.

This sequence joins TRBV3-1 (or the pseudogene TRBV3-2) and TRBJ2-5; TRBD1 matches 10 bases. The germline gives CDR1 LGHDT, CDR2 YNNKEL (reference sequence). The V segment lost 2 bases and the J segment 1 base; nucleotides outside the gene matches: 4. This CDR3 comprises 16 residues. CDR3 sequence (DNA): TGTGCCAGCAGCCAAAGGACAGGGGGACTCCAAGAGACCCAGTACTTC. Its protein is CASSQRTGGLQETQYF.

With regard to this clone: This CDR3 is also generated by other DNA sequences in the sample. This chain uses TRBV7-2 with TRBJ1-3; D is possibly TRBD1 (5 bases). V was clipped by 5 bases and J by 0 bases, with 11 bases between them. CDR3 size: 15 residues. Germline loops: CDR1 SGHTA, CDR2 FQGNSA. The CDR3 region is CASSLDRSSGNTIYF. CDR3 sequence (DNA): TGTGCCAGCAGCCTTGACAGAAGCTCTGGAAACACCATATATTTT.

This chain uses TRBV5-1 with TRBJ2-5; possible D gene TRBD2, 5 bases. Deletions cut 7 bases from V and 1 base from J, with 14 bases between. CDR3 length equals 14 residues. The germline V gene has CDR1 SGHRS and CDR2 YFSETQ. In nucleotides, the CDR3 is TGCGCCAGCGGAAATCTAGCTGGCCAAGAGACCCAGTACTTC. The encoded protein is CASGNLAGQETQYF.

The rearrangement joins TRBV3-1 (or the pseudogene TRBV3-2) to TRBJ2-1, with D perhaps TRBD2 (5 bases). Trimming pared 7 bases from V and 8 bases from J, leaving 12 bases between. The germline CDR1 and CDR2 sequences are LGHDT and YNNKEL (reference sequence). This CDR3 has 12 residues. The CDR3 coding sequence is TGTGCCAGCACCGGACTTTCGGATGAGCAGTTCTTC. It is translated as CASTGLSDEQFF.

The gene calls are TRBV10-3 and TRBJ1-6; TRBD1 agrees at 8 bases. Losses at the gene ends were 2 bases for V and 6 bases for J; bases not matched to a gene: 3. The germline V gene has CDR1 ENHRY and CDR2 SYGVKD. The CDR3 length is 15 residues. The CDR3 DNA sequence: TGTGCCATCAGTGAGCCCGGACAGGGTAATTCACCCCTCCACTTT. This gives the protein CAISEPGQGNSPLHF.

The chain couples TRBV12-5 to TRBJ1-5; maybe TRBD1 (5 bases). The CDR3 has 13 residues. Trimming stripped 5 bases from V and 1 base from J, with 6 bases between. Germline values: CDR1 LGHNT, CDR2 FRNRAP. CDR3 in DNA: TGTGCTAGTGGTACAGGAAGCAATCAGCCCCAGCATTTT. Translating it yields CASGTGSNQPQHF.

The DNA of the CDR3 is TGTGCCAGCAGCGTAGCCGAACTAGCGGGGAGCACCGGGGAGCTGTTTTTT. Its translation is CASSVAELAGSTGELFF. The chain is built from TRBV9 and TRBJ2-2; 10 nucleotides match TRBD2. The CDR3 consists of 17 residues. Per the germline V gene, CDR1 is SGDLS and CDR2 is YYNGEE. With V trimmed by 0 bases and J by 4 bases, 6 bases remained unmatched.

V usage is TRBV11-2 and J usage is TRBJ2-7; D might be TRBD2 (5 bases). CDR3 length equals 14 residues. Trimming removed 1 base at V and 3 bases at J, with 10 bases between. In germline, CDR1 is SGHAT, CDR2 FQNNGV. CDR3 protein: CASSLGVGVYEQYV. CDR3 nucleotides: TGTGCCAGCAGCTTAGGGGTCGGGGTCTACGAGCAGTACGTC.

V gene TRBV21-1 combines with J gene TRBJ2-2; TRBD2, the table's D call, was not compared with the DNA. TRBV21-1 is annotated as a pseudogene. The CDR3 extends over 16 amino acids. This CDR3 reads CASRGGIRASTGELFF. The CDR3 bases are TGTGCCAGCAGGGGGGGGATTCGGGCGAGCACCGGGGAGCTGTTTTTT.

To note about this clone: At the DNA level, this CDR3 is encoded by other sequences in the same sample as well. The rearrangement links TRBV18 to TRBJ1-1; a weak D match, TRBD1 (5 bases). Germline V lookup: CDR1 KGHSH, CDR2 LQKENI. V lost 5 bases and J 5 bases, leaving 9 bases between the germline ends. The CDR3 has 12 residues. In DNA, the CDR3 is TGTGCCAGCTCAGAAGGGGATACTGAAGCTTTCTTT. Amino acid sequence: CASSEGDTEAFF.

For this clone: The junction departs from the called germline gene at one end, perhaps through a read error. The chain couples TRBV29-1 to TRBJ2-7; 8 positions agree with TRBD1. CDR3 length: 15 residues. Per the germline V gene, CDR1 is SQVTM and CDR2 is ANQGSEA. CDR3 loop: CSVEDRGRPSYEQYF. In DNA form, the CDR3 reads TGCAGCGTGGAAGACAGGGGCAGGCCTTCCTACGAGCAGTACTTC.